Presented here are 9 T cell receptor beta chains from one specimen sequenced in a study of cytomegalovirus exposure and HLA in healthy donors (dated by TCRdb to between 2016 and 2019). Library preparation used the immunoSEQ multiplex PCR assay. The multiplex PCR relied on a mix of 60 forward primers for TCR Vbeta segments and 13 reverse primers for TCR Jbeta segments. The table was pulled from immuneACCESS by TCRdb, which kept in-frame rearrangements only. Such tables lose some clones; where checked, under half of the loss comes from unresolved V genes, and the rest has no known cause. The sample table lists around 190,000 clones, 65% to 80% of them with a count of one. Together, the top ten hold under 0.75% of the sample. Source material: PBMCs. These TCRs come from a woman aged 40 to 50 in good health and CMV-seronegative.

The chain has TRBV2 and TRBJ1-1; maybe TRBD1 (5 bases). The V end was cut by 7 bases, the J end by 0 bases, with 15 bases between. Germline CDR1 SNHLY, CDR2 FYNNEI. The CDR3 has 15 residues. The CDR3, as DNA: TGTGCCAGCACGCCGGGGGGGGTCATGAACACTGAAGCTTTCTTT. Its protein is CASTPGGVMNTEAFF.

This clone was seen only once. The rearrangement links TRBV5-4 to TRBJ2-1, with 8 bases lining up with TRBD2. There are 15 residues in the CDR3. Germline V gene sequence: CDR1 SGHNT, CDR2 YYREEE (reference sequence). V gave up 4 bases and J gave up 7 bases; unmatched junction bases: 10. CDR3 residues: CASSPPGGAWNEQFF. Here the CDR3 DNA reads TGTGCCAGCAGCCCCCCGGGAGGGGCGTGGAATGAGCAGTTCTTC.

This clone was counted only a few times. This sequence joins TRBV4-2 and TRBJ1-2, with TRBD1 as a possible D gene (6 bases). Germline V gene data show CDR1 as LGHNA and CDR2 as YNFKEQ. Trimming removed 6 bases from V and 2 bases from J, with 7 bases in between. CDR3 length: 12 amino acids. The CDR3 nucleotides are TGTGCCAGCAGAGGGGGAAACTATGGCTACACCTTC. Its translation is CASRGGNYGYTF.

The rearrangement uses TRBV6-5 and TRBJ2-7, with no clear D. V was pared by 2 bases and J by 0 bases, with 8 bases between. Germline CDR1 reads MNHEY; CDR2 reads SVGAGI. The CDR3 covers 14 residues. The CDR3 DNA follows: TGTGCCAGCAGTTACCTAGGAGACTCCTACGAGCAGTACTTC. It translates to CASSYLGDSYEQYF.

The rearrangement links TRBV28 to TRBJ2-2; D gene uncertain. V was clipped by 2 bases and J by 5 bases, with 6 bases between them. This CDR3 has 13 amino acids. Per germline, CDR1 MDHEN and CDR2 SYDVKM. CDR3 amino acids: CASSLIQTGELFF. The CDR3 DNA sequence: TGTGCCAGCAGTTTAATACAGACCGGGGAGCTGTTTTTT.

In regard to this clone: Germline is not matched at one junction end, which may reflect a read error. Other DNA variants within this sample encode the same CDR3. The CDR3 loop reads CASSIRTVNYGYTF. In DNA, the CDR3 is TGTGCCAGTAGTATTAGGACAGTTAACTATGGTTACACCTTC. This chain connects TRBV19 to TRBJ1-2, with D possibly TRBD1 on 6 matching bases. CDR3 length: 14 amino acids. CDR1 is LNHDA and CDR2 is SQIVND in the germline V gene (reference sequence).

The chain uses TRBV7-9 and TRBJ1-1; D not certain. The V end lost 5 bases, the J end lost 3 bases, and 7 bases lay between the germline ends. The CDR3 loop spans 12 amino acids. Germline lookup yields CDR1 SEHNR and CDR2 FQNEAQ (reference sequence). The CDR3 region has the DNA TGTGCCAGCAGCCCCCGGGACACTGAAGCTTTCTTT. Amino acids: CASSPRDTEAFF.

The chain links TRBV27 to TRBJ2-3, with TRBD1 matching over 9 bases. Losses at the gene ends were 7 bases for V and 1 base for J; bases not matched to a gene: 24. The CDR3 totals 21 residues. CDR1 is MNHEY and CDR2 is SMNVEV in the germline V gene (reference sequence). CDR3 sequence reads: CASKKEPAVWARTGGTDTQYF. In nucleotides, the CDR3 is TGTGCCAGCAAAAAGGAGCCAGCAGTTTGGGCTCGGACAGGGGGCACAGATACGCAGTATTTT.

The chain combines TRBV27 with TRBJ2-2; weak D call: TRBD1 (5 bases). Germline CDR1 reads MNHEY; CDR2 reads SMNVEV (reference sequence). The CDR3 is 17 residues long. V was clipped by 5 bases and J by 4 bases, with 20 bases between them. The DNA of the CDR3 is TGTGCCAGCAGTCCGACCTGGACAACAAAAATCACCGGGGAGCTGTTTTTT. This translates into CASSPTWTTKITGELFF.